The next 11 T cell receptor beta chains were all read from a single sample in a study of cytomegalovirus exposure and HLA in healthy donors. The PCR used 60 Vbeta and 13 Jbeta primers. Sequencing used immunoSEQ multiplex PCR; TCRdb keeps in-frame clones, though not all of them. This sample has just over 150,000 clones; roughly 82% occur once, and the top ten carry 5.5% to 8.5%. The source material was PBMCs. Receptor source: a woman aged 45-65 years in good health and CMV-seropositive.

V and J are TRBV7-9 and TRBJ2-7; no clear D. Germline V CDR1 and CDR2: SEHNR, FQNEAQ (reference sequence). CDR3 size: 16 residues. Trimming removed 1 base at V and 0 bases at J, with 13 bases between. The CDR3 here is CASSLGPSGSSYEQYF. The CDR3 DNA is TGTGCCAGCAGCTTAGGGCCTAGTGGTTCCTCCTACGAGCAGTACTTC.

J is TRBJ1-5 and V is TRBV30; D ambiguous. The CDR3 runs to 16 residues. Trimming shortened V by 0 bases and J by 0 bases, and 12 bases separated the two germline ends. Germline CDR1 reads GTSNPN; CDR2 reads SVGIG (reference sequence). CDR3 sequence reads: CAWSVLSLYSNQPQHF. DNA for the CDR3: TGTGCCTGGAGTGTACTAAGCCTTTATAGCAATCAGCCCCAGCATTTT.

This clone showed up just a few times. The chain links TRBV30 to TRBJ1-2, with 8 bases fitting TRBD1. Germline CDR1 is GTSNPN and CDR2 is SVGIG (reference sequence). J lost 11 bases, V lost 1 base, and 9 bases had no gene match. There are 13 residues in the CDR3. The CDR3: CAWSGTGTGEYTF. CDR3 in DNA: TGTGCCTGGAGTGGGACAGGGACAGGCGAATACACCTTC.

The CDR3 region has the DNA TGTGCCTGGAGTGGTCAGCGGTCTATTAATGAAAAACTGTTTTTT. The encoded protein is CAWSGQRSINEKLFF. The V call is TRBV30, the J call TRBJ1-4; D not certain. This CDR3 is built from 15 residues. V was shortened by 1 base and J by 4 bases, with 13 bases between the two germline ends. Looked up from germline, CDR1 is GTSNPN and CDR2 is SVGIG (reference sequence).

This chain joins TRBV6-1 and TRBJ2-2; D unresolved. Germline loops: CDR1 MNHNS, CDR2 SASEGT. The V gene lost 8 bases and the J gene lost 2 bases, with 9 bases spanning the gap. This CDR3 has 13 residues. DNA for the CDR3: TGTGCCAGCCCCACAGTTAACACCGGGGAGCTGTTTTTT. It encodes CASPTVNTGELFF.

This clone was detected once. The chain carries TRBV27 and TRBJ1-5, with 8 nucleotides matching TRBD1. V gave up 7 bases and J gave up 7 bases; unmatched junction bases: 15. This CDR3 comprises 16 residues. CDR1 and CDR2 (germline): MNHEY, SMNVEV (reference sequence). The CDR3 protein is CASKPLNRGLGQPQHF. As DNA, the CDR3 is TGTGCCAGCAAACCCCTAAACAGGGGGTTGGGACAGCCCCAGCATTTT.

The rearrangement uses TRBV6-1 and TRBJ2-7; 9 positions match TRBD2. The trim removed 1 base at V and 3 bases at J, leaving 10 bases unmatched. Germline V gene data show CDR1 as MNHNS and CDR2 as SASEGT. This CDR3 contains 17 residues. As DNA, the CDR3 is TGTGCCAGCAGTGAAGGGTTTGTGGCGGGGGGGTTCTACGAGCAGTACTTC. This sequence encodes CASSEGFVAGGFYEQYF.

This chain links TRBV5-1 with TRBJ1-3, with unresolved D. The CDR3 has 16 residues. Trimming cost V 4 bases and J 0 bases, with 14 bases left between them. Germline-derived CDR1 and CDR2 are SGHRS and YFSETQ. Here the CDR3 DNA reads TGCGCCAGCAGCCCCCACCCCGGGTCCTCTGGAAACACCATATATTTT. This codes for CASSPHPGSSGNTIYF.

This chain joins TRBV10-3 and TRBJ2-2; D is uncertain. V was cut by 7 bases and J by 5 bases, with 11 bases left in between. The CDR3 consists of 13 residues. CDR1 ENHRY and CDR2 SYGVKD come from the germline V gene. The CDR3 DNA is TGTGCCATCACTAAGCTCCAAACCGGGGAGCTGTTTTTT. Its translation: CAITKLQTGELFF.

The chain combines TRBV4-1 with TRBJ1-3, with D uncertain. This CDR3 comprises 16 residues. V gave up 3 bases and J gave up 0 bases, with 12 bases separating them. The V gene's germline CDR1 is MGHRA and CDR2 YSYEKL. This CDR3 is CASSQRRAVSGNTIYF. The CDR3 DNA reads TGCGCCAGCAGCCAGCGGAGAGCGGTCTCTGGAAACACCATATATTTT.

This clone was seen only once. The CDR3 DNA follows: TGCGCCAGCAGCCCCTGGTCCGGCGGGAATGAGCAGTTCTTC. The encoded protein is CASSPWSGGNEQFF. The V call is TRBV5-1, the J call TRBJ2-1; D possibly corresponds to TRBD2 (5 bases). The CDR3 loop spans 14 amino acids. V lost 4 bases, J lost 7 bases, and 15 bases lay in between. The germline CDR1 and CDR2 sequences are SGHRS and YFSETQ. Combining the CDR3 with reference TRBV5-1 and TRBJ2-1 gives the whole variable domain KAGVTQTPRYLIKTRGQQVTLSCSPISGHRSVSWYQQTPGQGLQFLFEYFSETQRNKGNFPGRFSGRQFSNSRSEMNVSTLELGDSALYLCASSPWSGGNEQFFGPGTRLTVL.